The 29 T cell receptor beta chains listed next were all sequenced from one sample in a study of control samples from healthy donors and cancer patients. Profiling relied on immunoSEQ multiplex PCR, and the TCRdb table lists in-frame clones only, not all of them. The table shows under 200,000 clones, with about nine tenths occurring only once. The specimen was blood. The receptors derive from a woman in her thirties in good health.

This chain uses TRBV7-3 with TRBJ2-3; TRBD1 or TRBD2 may be the D gene (6 bases each). The CDR3 sequence is 15 residues long. Between the trimmed V and J ends, which lost 2 bases and 3 bases, there was a span of 12 bases. Germline V gene data show CDR1 as SGHTA and CDR2 as FQGTGA. The CDR3 is CASSLSGAGTDTQYF. The CDR3 nucleotides read TGTGCCAGCAGCTTATCGGGGGCCGGGACAGATACGCAGTATTTT.

V usage is TRBV12-3 or TRBV12-4 and J usage is TRBJ1-2; D is perhaps TRBD1 (6 bases). Trimming took 1 base from V and 7 from J, leaving 7 bases between them. The CDR3 consists of 12 residues. For the CDR3, the DNA is TGTGCCAGCAGTTTAGGGACAGTTGGCTACACCTTC. Translation gives CASSLGTVGYTF.

This clone showed up just a few times. The V and J genes are TRBV11-3 and TRBJ2-7; D is possibly TRBD1 (5 bases). CDR1 and CDR2 (germline): SGHNT, YENEEA. CDR3 size: 14 residues. The V and J ends lost 3 bases and 2 bases respectively, with 11 bases between them. CDR3 region: CASSFRSGPYEQYF. The CDR3 DNA is TGTGCCAGCAGCTTCAGGTCAGGGCCCTACGAGCAGTACTTC.

V usage is TRBV9 and J usage is TRBJ2-5; TRBD2 agrees at 9 bases. Trimming cost V 0 bases and J 5 bases; bases outside gene matches: 8. Germline lookup yields CDR1 SGDLS and CDR2 YYNGEE. This CDR3 is built from 16 residues. In DNA, the CDR3 is TGTGCCAGCAGCGTAGGGGAACGCGGGGGGGCGGAGACCCAGTACTTC. Translated, it gives CASSVGERGGAETQYF.

The gene calls are TRBV7-9 and TRBJ1-5; D is undetermined. Trimming shortened V by 3 bases and J by 4 bases, and 13 bases separated the two germline ends. This CDR3 is built from 15 residues. Germline loops: CDR1 SEHNR, CDR2 FQNEAQ (reference sequence). The CDR3 DNA follows: TGTGCCAGCAGCTTGTTCTTGGGCGAGAATCAGCCCCAGCATTTT. Translating gives CASSLFLGENQPQHF.

This clone came up once. The V and J genes are TRBV27 and TRBJ1-2; no firm D call. V lost 4 bases and J lost 4, with 10 bases in between. The CDR3 has 13 residues. Looked up from germline, CDR1 is MNHEY and CDR2 is SMNVEV (reference sequence). CDR3 coding DNA: TGTGCCAGCAGTTCCCGGACGGGCTATGGCTACACCTTC. Translated: CASSSRTGYGYTF.

This clone has just one count. V usage is TRBV7-9 and J usage is TRBJ2-5; 8 nucleotides line up with TRBD1. This CDR3 has 17 residues. CDR1 SEHNR and CDR2 FQNEAQ come from the germline V gene (reference sequence). The trim removed 0 bases at V and 2 bases at J, leaving 8 bases unmatched. CDR3 sequence: CASSLAPFGTGQETQYF. The CDR3, as DNA: TGTGCCAGCAGCTTAGCGCCGTTTGGGACAGGACAAGAGACCCAGTACTTC.

This chain uses TRBV28 with TRBJ2-5, with 8 bases identical to TRBD2. Trimming took 4 bases from V and 2 from J; bases not matched to a gene: 3. The CDR3 consists of 14 residues. Per germline, CDR1 MDHEN and CDR2 SYDVKM. CDR3 sequence: CASSSPSGQETQYF. CDR3 sequence (DNA): TGTGCCAGCAGTTCCCCTAGCGGGCAAGAGACCCAGTACTTC.

The chain couples TRBV6-1 to TRBJ2-2; D is unresolved. The CDR3 covers 15 residues. In germline, CDR1 is MNHNS, CDR2 SASEGT. Between the trimmed V and J ends, which lost 2 bases and 0 bases, there was a span of 7 bases. CDR3 region: CASSEYLTNTGELFF. For the CDR3, the DNA is TGTGCCAGCAGTGAATATCTAACGAACACCGGGGAGCTGTTTTTT.

CDR3 in amino acids: CASSYYGPHSPLHF. CDR3 nucleotide sequence: TGTGCCAGCAGTTACTACGGACCCCATTCACCCCTCCACTTT. The chain links TRBV6-5 to TRBJ1-6; D unresolved. Deletions cut 1 base from V and 8 bases from J, with 9 bases between. Germline V gives CDR1 MNHEY, CDR2 SVGAGI. The CDR3 runs 14 residues.

This chain links TRBV6-4 with TRBJ2-3, with TRBD1 as a possible D gene (5 bases). This CDR3 contains 14 residues. CDR1 and CDR2 from the germline V gene are MRHNA and SNTAGT. V was pared by 0 bases and J by 4 bases, with 8 bases between. The CDR3 DNA follows: TGTGCCAGCAGTGACTCGTCAGGGTCAGATACGCAGTATTTT. It specifies CASSDSSGSDTQYF.

V and J are TRBV15 and TRBJ1-1; 9 positions match TRBD1. V lost 0 bases and J lost 8; bases outside the gene matches: 1. CDR3 length: 13 amino acids. In germline, CDR1 is LNHNV, CDR2 YYDKDF (reference sequence). CDR3 in amino acids: CATSRDGTGEAFF. The CDR3 nucleotides read TGTGCCACCAGCAGAGATGGGACAGGGGAAGCTTTCTTT.

This clone was seen more than once but under ten times. This rearrangement joins TRBV6-4 to TRBJ1-6; 9 nucleotides line up with TRBD1. The J segment lost 7 bases and the V segment lost 10 bases, leaving 8 bases of the junction unmatched. The CDR3 runs to 14 residues. CDR1 MRHNA and CDR2 SNTAGT come from the germline V gene. The CDR3 loop reads CATGTGYGNSPLHF. As DNA, the CDR3 is TGTGCCACCGGGACAGGGTACGGGAATTCACCCCTCCACTTT.

This clone was counted a few times. The chain employs TRBV6-4 and TRBJ1-5; no reliable D call. V lost 2 bases and J lost 5, with 7 bases in between. The CDR3 sequence is 13 residues long. CDR1 is MRHNA and CDR2 is SNTAGT in the germline V gene. The CDR3 spells CASSDGDHQPQHF. The CDR3 DNA follows: TGTGCCAGCAGTGACGGGGATCATCAGCCCCAGCATTTT.

Only one count was recorded for this clone. This chain uses TRBV9 with TRBJ1-5; 7 positions match TRBD1. Germline loops: CDR1 SGDLS, CDR2 YYNGEE. The V segment lost 0 bases and the J segment 3 bases; nucleotides outside the gene matches: 3. The CDR3 contains 15 residues. In DNA form, the CDR3 reads TGTGCCAGCAGCGTAGCGGACAGGTTCAATCAGCCCCAGCATTTT. It specifies CASSVADRFNQPQHF.

V and J are TRBV6-6 and TRBJ1-1; no definite D call. Germline assignment: CDR1 MNHNY and CDR2 SVGAGI (reference sequence). This CDR3 spans 15 amino acids. V was trimmed by 2 bases and J by 3 bases, leaving 13 bases between them. The CDR3 DNA reads as TGTGCCAGCAGTTACCATGGGAGGGCGTACACTGAAGCTTTCTTT. It is translated as CASSYHGRAYTEAFF.

The genes are TRBV19 and TRBJ1-1, with D hard to call. Germline values: CDR1 LNHDA, CDR2 SQIVND (reference sequence). Between the trimmed V and J ends, which lost 7 bases and 4 bases, there was a span of 10 bases. The CDR3 consists of 12 residues. The CDR3: CASTDPLTEAFF. The CDR3 bases are TGTGCCAGTACCGACCCCCTCACTGAAGCTTTCTTT. Full variable domain (outside the CDR3, taken from reference TRBV19 and TRBJ1-1): DGGITQSPKYLFRKEGQNVTLSCEQNLNHDAMYWYRQDPGQGLRLIYYSQIVNDFQKGDIAEGYSVSREKKESFPLTVTSAQKNPTAFYLCASTDPLTEAFFGQGTRLTVV.

This clone has just one count. The V gene is TRBV11-2, the J gene TRBJ1-1; 9 bases line up with TRBD1. The CDR3 consists of 13 residues. CDR1 is SGHAT and CDR2 is FQNNGV in the germline V gene. The V and J ends lost 6 bases and 7 bases, in that order; junction bases with no gene match: 6. CDR3 nucleotides: TGTGCCAGCAGTATCGACAGGGGGGGTGAAGCTTTCTTT. Its protein product is CASSIDRGGEAFF.

The chain combines TRBV19 with TRBJ1-1, with TRBD1 matching 12 bases. The CDR3 extends over 14 amino acids. Trimming at V came to 6 bases and at J to 4 bases, leaving 3 bases not matched to a gene. Germline values: CDR1 LNHDA, CDR2 SQIVND (reference sequence). CDR3 in DNA: TGTGCCAGTAGAACGGGACAGGGGGCCACTGAAGCTTTCTTT. It specifies CASRTGQGATEAFF.

Worth noting for this clone: Other nucleotide sequences from this sample produce the same CDR3. J is TRBJ1-1 and V is TRBV19, with 11 bases that match TRBD1. Germline V lookup: CDR1 LNHDA, CDR2 SQIVND (reference sequence). This CDR3 has 15 residues. V lost 1 base and J lost 4; bases outside the gene matches: 2. The CDR3 loop is CASSIGGTGGTEAFF. The DNA for the CDR3 is TGTGCCAGTAGTATAGGGGGGACAGGGGGCACTGAAGCTTTCTTT.

The rearrangement joins TRBV30 to TRBJ1-5; D remains ambiguous. Trimming cost V 1 base and J 4 bases, with 5 bases left between them. CDR3 size: 12 residues. The germline gives CDR1 GTSNPN, CDR2 SVGIG (reference sequence). The CDR3 nucleotides are TGTGCCTGGAGTGGGGTAAATCAGCCCCAGCATTTT. As protein: CAWSGVNQPQHF.

The chain joins TRBV5-1 to TRBJ1-1, with TRBD1 matching 11 bases. With V trimmed by 4 bases and J by 4 bases, 9 bases remained unmatched. CDR1 SGHRS and CDR2 YFSETQ come from the germline V gene. The CDR3 has 16 residues. The DNA of the CDR3 is TGCGCCAGCAGCCCCGGACAGGGGGCGCGGGGCACTGAAGCTTTCTTT. This codes for CASSPGQGARGTEAFF. Filled out from reference TRBV5-1 and TRBJ1-1, the complete variable domain reads KAGVTQTPRYLIKTRGQQVTLSCSPISGHRSVSWYQQTPGQGLQFLFEYFSETQRNKGNFPGRFSGRQFSNSRSEMNVSTLELGDSALYLCASSPGQGARGTEAFFGQGTRLTVV.

The rearrangement uses TRBV4-2 and TRBJ1-4; unclear D gene. The V gene lost 1 base and the J gene lost 2 bases, with 11 bases spanning the gap. The CDR3 totals 16 residues. Germline lookup yields CDR1 LGHNA and CDR2 YNFKEQ. This CDR3 is CASSQGPHLTNEKLFF. CDR3 coding DNA: TGTGCCAGCAGCCAAGGCCCCCACCTCACTAATGAAAAACTGTTTTTT.

The J gene is TRBJ1-5, the V gene TRBV4-1; D is possibly TRBD1 (5 bases). The germline V gene has CDR1 MGHRA and CDR2 YSYEKL. The V gene lost 1 base and the J gene lost 1 base, with 11 bases spanning the gap. CDR3 length: 16 amino acids. The CDR3 protein is CASSQGQGRSNQPQHF. For the CDR3, the DNA is TGCGCCAGCAGCCAAGGGCAGGGTCGGAGCAATCAGCCCCAGCATTTT.

The rearrangement uses TRBV7-2 and TRBJ2-1, with D possibly TRBD1 on 6 matching bases. Germline lookup yields CDR1 SGHTA and CDR2 FQGNSA. The CDR3 runs to 14 residues. V was cut by 4 bases and J by 6 bases, with 13 bases left in between. The CDR3 region is CASSSQGSINEQFF. For the CDR3, the DNA is TGTGCCAGCAGCTCCCAGGGGTCTATCAATGAGCAGTTCTTC. Full variable domain (remainder filled in from reference TRBV7-2 and TRBJ2-1): GAGVSQSPSNKVTEKGKDVELRCDPISGHTALYWYRQSLGQGLEFLIYFQGNSAPDKSGLPSDRFSAERTGGSVSTLTIQRTQQEDSAVYLCASSSQGSINEQFFGPGTRLTVL.

The V gene is TRBV30, the J gene TRBJ2-2; 8 positions agree with TRBD2. Unmatched junction bases numbered 6, after V lost 0 bases and J lost 6 bases. This CDR3 contains 15 residues. Germline lookup yields CDR1 GTSNPN and CDR2 SVGIG (reference sequence). The CDR3 is CAWSVGRVGAGELFF. The CDR3, as DNA: TGTGCCTGGAGTGTCGGGAGGGTAGGAGCCGGGGAGCTGTTTTTT.

The chain uses TRBV7-8 and TRBJ2-5, with 11 bases that match TRBD2. Germline V CDR1 and CDR2: SGHVS, FQNEAQ. V gave up 4 bases and J gave up 2 bases; unmatched junction bases: 9. CDR3 length equals 17 residues. The CDR3 nucleotides read TGTGCCAGCAGCTCCCGGGGTAGCGGGAGGGGACAAGAGACCCAGTACTTC. Translated: CASSSRGSGRGQETQYF.

V usage is TRBV28 and J usage is TRBJ2-7, with D uncertain. This CDR3 has 13 residues. From germline, CDR1 is MDHEN and CDR2 SYDVKM. With 2 bases removed from V and 1 base from J, the gap between germline ends came to 6 bases. Here the CDR3 DNA reads TGTGCCAGCAGTTTAGGCTATTCCTACGAGCAGTACTTC. This sequence encodes CASSLGYSYEQYF.

The chain links TRBV27 to TRBJ2-6; 7 nucleotides line up with TRBD1. The CDR3 sequence is 17 residues long. Germline CDR1 and CDR2: MNHEY and SMNVEV (reference sequence). V shed 4 bases, J shed 2 bases, and the junction held 8 bases outside the gene matches. The CDR3 bases are TGTGCCAGCAGTTCCCGACCCGACAGGGCTGGGGCCAACGTCCTGACTTTC. It codes for CASSSRPDRAGANVLTF.